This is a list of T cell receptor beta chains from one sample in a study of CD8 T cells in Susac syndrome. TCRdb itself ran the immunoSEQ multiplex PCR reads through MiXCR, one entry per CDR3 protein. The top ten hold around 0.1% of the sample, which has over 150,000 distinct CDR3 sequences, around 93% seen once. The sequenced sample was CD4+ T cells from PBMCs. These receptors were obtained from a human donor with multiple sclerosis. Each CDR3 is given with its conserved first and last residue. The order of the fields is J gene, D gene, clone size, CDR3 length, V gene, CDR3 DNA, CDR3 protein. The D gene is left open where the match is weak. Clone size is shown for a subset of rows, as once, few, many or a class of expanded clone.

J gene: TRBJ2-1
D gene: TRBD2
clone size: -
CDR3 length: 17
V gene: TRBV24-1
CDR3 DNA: TGTGCCACCAGTGATCCCTCCACTAGCGGGAGCTACAATGAGCAGTTCTTC
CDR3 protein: CATSDPSTSGSYNEQFF

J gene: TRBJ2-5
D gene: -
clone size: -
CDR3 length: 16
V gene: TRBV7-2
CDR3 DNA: TGTGCCAGCAGAACCCGGGACTTGAAAGTCCAAGAGACCCAGTACTTC
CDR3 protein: CASRTRDLKVQETQYF

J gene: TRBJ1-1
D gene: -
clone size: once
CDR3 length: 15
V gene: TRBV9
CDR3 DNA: TGTGCCAGCAGCGTGGGGGGTGTCATGAACACTGAAGCTTTCTTT
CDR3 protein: CASSVGGVMNTEAFF

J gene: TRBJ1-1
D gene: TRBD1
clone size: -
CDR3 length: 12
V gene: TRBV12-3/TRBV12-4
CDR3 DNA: TGTGCCAGCAGTTTAGGGGACAGACAAGCTTTCTTT
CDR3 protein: CASSLGDRQAFF

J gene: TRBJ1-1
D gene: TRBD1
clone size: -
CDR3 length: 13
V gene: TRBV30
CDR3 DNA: TGTGCCTGGATTCTGGGACAGGGTGGACAAGCTTTCTTT
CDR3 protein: CAWILGQGGQAFF

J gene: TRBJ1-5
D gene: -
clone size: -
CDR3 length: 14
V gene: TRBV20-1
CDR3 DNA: TGCAGTGCTAGTAAGGATTATAGCAATCAGCCCCAGCATTTT
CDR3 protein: CSASKDYSNQPQHF

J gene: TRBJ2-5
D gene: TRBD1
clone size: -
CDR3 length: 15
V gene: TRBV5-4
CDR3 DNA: TGTGCCAGCAGCACGTTCCGACAGGGCCAAGAGACCCAGTACTTC
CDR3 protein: CASSTFRQGQETQYF

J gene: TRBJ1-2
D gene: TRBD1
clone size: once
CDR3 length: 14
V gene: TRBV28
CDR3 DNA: TGTGCCAGCAGCGAGGGACAGGGGATAAGTGGCTACACCTTC
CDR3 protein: CASSEGQGISGYTF

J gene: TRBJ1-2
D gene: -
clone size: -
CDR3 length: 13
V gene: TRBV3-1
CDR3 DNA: TGTGCCAGCAGCCAGCGGGGCTCGAATGGCTACACCTTC
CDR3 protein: CASSQRGSNGYTF

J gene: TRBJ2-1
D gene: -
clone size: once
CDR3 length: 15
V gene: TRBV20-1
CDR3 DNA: TGCAGTGCTAGGAGGGCGGGAACGTCCTACAATGAGCAGTTCTTC
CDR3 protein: CSARRAGTSYNEQFF

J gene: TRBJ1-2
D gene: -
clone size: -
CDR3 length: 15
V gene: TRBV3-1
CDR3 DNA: TGTGCCAGCAGCCAAGATCGGAGGATTACTCAGGGCTACACCTTC
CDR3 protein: CASSQDRRITQGYTF

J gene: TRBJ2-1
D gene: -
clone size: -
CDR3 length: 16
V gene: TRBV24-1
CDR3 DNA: TGTGCCACCAGTGTTAAGGGCGGGGCCTCCTACAATGAGCAGTTCTTC
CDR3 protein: CATSVKGGASYNEQFF

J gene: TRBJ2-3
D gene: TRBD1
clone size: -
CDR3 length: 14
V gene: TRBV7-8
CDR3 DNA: TGTGCCAGCAGCTTTGAGGGACAGGGAGATACGCAGTATTTT
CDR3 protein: CASSFEGQGDTQYF

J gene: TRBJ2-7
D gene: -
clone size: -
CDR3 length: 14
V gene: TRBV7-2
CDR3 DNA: TGTGCCAGCAGCGTCAGGGACGGCCACTACGAGCAGTACTTC
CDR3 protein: CASSVRDGHYEQYF

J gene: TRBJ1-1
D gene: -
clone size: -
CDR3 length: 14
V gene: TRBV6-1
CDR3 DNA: TGTGCCAGCAGTGAGTTACAGGGCGGTGGTGAAGCTTTCTTT
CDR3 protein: CASSELQGGGEAFF

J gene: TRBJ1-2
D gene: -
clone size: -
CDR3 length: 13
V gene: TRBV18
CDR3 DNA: TGTGCCAGCTCACCAGAGCTACTCTATGGCTACACCTTC
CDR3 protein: CASSPELLYGYTF

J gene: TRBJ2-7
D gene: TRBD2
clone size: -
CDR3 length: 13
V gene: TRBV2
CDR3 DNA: TGTGCCAGCAAAGGGACTAGCGGGACTTCGGAGTACTTC
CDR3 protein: CASKGTSGTSEYF

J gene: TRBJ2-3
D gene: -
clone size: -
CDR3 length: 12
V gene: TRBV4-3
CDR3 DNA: TGCGCCAGCAGCGCGCAGGTGGATACGCAGTATTTT
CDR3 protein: CASSAQVDTQYF

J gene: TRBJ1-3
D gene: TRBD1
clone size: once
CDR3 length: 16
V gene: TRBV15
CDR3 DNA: TGTGCCACCAGCAGAGGCCACAGGGGAACTGGAAACACCATATATTTT
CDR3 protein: CATSRGHRGTGNTIYF

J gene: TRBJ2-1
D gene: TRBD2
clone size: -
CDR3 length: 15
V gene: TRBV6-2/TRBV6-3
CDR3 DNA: TGTGCCAGCAGTCCCGGGACTAGCGGGCACAATGAGCAGTTCTTC
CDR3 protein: CASSPGTSGHNEQFF

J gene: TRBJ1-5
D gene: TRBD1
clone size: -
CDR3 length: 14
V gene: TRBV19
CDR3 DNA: TGTGCCAGTACCCCGACAGGGTTCCATCAGCCCCAGCATTTT
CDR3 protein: CASTPTGFHQPQHF

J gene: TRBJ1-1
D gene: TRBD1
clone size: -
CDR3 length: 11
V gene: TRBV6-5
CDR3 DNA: TGTGCCAGCGGACAGGGGGCACAAGCTTTCTTT
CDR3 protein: CASGQGAQAFF

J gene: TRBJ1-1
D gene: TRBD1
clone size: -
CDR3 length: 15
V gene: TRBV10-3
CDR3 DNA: TGTGCCATCAGTGGACCGGGACAGGGGGGCACTGAAGCTTTCTTT
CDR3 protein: CAISGPGQGGTEAFF

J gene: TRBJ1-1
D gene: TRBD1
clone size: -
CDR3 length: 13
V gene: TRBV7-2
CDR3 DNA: TGTGCCAGCAGCTCAGACAGGGGGCTAGAAGCTTTCTTT
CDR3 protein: CASSSDRGLEAFF

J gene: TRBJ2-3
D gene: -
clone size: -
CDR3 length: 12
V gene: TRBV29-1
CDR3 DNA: TGCAGCCTAAGGACTAGCACAGATACGCAGTATTTT
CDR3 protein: CSLRTSTDTQYF

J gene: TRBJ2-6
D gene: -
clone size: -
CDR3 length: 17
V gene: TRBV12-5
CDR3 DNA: TGTGCTAGTGGTATAGGACACCTGAACTCTGGGGCCAACGTCCTGACTTTC
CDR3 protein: CASGIGHLNSGANVLTF

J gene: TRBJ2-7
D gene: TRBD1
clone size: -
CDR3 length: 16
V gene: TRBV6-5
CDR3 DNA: TGTGCCAGCAGTTACGGGGGACAGGGGTTTCCCTACGAGCAGTACTTC
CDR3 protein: CASSYGGQGFPYEQYF

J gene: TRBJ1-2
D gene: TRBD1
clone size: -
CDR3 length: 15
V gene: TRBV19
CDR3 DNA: TGTGCCAGTAGTTCAGGACAGGGTCTACGCTATGGCTACACCTTC
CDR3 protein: CASSSGQGLRYGYTF

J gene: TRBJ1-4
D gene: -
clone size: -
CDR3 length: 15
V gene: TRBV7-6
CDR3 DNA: TGTGCCAGCAGCTTAGAGAGTTACGGGACGGAAAAACTGTTTTTT
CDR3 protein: CASSLESYGTEKLFF

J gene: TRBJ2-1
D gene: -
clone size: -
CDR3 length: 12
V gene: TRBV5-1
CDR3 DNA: TGCGCCAGCGGCTCCGGGGCCGTTGAGCAGTTCTTC
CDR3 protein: CASGSGAVEQFF

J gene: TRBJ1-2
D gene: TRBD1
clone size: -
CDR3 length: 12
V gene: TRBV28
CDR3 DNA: TGTGCCACCACCTCGGGACAGGAGGGCTACACCTTC
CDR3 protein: CATTSGQEGYTF

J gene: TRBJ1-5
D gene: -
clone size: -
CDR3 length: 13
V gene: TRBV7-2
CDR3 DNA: TGTGCCAGCAGCTTAGCGTGGGGCCAGCCCCAGCATTTT
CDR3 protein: CASSLAWGQPQHF

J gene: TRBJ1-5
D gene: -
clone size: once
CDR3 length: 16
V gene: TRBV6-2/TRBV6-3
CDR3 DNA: TGTGCCAGCAGTTACCCTCCCCTGACGTCCACTCAGCCCCAGCATTTT
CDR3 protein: CASSYPPLTSTQPQHF

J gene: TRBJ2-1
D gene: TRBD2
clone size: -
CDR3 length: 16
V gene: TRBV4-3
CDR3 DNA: TGCGCCAGCAGCCACTCTAGCGGGAGTTTTTTCAATGAGCAGTTCTTC
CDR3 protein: CASSHSSGSFFNEQFF

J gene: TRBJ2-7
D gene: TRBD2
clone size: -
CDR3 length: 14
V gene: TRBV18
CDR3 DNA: TGTGCCAGCTCACCTACGACTAGCGGGGAGGGGCGGTACTTC
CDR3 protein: CASSPTTSGEGRYF

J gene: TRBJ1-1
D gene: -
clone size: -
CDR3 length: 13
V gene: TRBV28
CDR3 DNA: TGTGCCACCTCGAAGGTTCCGAACACTGAAGCTTTCTTT
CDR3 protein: CATSKVPNTEAFF

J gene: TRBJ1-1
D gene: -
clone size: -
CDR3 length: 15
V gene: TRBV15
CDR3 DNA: TGTGCCACCAGCAGAGGAGCGGGAGTAGGCACTGAAGCTTTCTTT
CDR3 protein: CATSRGAGVGTEAFF

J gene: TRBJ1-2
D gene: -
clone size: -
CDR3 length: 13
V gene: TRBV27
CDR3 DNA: TGTGCCAGCAGAGGAAGGCAAACCGATGGCTACACCTTC
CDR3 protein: CASRGRQTDGYTF

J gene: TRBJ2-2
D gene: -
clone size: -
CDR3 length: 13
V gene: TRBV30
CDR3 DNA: TGTGCCTGGAGAACAGGGAGAACCGGGGAGCTGTTTTTT
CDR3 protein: CAWRTGRTGELFF

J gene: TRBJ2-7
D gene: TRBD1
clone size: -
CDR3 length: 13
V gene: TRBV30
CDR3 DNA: TGTGCCTGGAGTCGACAGGGGGCCTACGAGCAGTACTTC
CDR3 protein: CAWSRQGAYEQYF

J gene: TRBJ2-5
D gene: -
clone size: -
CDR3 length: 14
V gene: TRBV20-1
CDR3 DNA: TGCAGTGCTAGAGATACGGGAATCCAAGAGACCCAGTACTTC
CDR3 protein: CSARDTGIQETQYF

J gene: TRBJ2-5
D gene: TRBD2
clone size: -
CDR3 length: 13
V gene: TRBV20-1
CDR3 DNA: TGCAGTGCGGGGACTAGCGGGGGGGCGGCCCAGTACTTC
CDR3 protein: CSAGTSGGAAQYF

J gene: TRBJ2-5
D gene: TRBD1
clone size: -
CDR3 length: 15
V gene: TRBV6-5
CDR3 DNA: TGTGCCAGCAGTCTGACAGGGCGAGTCCAAGAGACCCAGTACTTC
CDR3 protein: CASSLTGRVQETQYF

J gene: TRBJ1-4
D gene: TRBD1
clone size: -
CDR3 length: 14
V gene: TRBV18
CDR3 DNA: TGTGCCAGCTCAACAAGGGGGCAGGGTGAAAAACTGTTTTTT
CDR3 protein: CASSTRGQGEKLFF

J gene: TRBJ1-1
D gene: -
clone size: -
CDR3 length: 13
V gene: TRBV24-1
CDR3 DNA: TGTGCCACCAGTGGGCCAGGGCACACTGAAGCTTTCTTT
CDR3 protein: CATSGPGHTEAFF

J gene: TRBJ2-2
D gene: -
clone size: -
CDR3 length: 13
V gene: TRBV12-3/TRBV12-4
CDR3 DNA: TGTGCCAGCAGCCCCTGGTCCTCCGGGGAGCTGTTTTTT
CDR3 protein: CASSPWSSGELFF

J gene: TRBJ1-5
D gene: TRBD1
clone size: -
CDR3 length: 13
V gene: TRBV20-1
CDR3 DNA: TGCAGTGCTTCGACAGGGGATACCCAGCCCCAGCATTTT
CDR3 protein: CSASTGDTQPQHF

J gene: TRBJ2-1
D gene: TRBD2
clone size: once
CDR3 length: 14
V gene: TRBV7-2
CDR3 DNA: TGTGCCAGCAGCACGGACGGGGGGATGTATGAGCAGTTCTTC
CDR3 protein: CASSTDGGMYEQFF

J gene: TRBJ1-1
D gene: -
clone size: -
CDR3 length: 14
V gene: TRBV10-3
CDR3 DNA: TGTGCCATCAGAGCCGGGGATGGGAACACTGAAGCTTTCTTT
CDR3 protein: CAIRAGDGNTEAFF

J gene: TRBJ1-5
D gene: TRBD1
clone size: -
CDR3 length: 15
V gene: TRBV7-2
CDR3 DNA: TGTGCCAGCAGCTTCGGACAGGGGGTCGGTCAGCCCCAGCATTTT
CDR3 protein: CASSFGQGVGQPQHF

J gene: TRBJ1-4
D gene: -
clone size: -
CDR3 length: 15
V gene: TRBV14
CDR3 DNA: TGTGCCAGCAGGGGTGAGGAGGGGGGTCCTGAAAAACTGTTTTTT
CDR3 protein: CASRGEEGGPEKLFF

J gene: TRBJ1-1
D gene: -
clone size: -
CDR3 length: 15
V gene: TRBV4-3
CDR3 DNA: TGCGCCAGCAGCCAAGGTGGGGGAGTTGGCACTGAAGCTTTCTTT
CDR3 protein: CASSQGGGVGTEAFF